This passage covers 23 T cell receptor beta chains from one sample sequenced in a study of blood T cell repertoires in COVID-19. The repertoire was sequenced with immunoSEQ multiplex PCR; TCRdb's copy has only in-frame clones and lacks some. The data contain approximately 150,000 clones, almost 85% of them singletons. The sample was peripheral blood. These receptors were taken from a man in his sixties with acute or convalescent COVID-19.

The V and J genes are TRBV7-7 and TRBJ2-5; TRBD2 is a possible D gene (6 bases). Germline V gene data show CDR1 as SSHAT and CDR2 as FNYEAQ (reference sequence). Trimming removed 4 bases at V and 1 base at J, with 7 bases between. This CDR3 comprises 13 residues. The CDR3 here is CASSWGLQETQYF. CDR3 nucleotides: TGTGCCAGCAGCTGGGGACTCCAAGAGACCCAGTACTTC.

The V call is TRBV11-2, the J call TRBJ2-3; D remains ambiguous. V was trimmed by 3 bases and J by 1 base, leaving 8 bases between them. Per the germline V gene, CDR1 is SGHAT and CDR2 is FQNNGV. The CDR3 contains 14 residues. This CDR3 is CASSFGVGTDTQYF. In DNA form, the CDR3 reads TGTGCCAGCAGCTTTGGAGTTGGCACAGATACGCAGTATTTT.

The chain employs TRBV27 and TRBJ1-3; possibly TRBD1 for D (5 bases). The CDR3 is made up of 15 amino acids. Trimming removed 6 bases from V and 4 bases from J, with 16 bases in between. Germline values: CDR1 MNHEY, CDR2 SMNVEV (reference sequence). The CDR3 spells CASSGGVNWGNTIYF. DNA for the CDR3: TGTGCCAGCAGCGGAGGGGTGAATTGGGGAAACACCATATATTTT.

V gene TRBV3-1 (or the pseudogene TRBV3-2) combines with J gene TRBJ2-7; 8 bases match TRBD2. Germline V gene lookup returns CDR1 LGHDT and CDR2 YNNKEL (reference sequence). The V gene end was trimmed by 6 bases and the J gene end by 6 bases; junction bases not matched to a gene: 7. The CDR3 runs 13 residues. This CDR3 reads CASRASGSIEQYF. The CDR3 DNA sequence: TGTGCCAGCAGGGCCAGCGGGAGTATCGAGCAGTACTTC.

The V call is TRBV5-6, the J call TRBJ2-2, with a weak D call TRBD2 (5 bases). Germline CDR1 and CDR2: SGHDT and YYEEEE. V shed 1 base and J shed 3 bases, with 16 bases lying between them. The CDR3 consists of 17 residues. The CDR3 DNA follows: TGTGCCAGCAGCTTGAAGTTTTCTGGGAGCTACACCGGGGAGCTGTTTTTT. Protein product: CASSLKFSGSYTGELFF.

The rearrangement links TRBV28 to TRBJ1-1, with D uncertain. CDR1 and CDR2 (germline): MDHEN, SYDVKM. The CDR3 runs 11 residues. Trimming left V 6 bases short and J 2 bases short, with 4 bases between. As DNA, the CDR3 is TGTGCCAGCAGACTCAACACTGAAGCTTTCTTT. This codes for CASRLNTEAFF.

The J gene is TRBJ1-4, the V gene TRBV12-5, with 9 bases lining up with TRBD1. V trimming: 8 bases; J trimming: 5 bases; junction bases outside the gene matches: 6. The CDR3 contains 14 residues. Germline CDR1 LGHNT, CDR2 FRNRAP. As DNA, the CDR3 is TGTGCTAGTAGGGGGGACAGGGAGAATGAAAAACTGTTTTTT. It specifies CASRGDRENEKLFF.

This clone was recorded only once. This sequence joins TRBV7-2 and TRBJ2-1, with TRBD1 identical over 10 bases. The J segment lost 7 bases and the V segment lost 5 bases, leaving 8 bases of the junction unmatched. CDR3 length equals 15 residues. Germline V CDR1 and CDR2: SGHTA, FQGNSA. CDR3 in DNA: TGTGCCAGCAGCACGCGGGACAGGGGTAGGAATGAGCAGTTCTTC. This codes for CASSTRDRGRNEQFF.

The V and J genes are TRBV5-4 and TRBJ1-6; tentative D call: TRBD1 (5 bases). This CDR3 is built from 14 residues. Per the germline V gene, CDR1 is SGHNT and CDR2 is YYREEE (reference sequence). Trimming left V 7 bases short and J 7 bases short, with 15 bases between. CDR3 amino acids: CASGLGRSNSPLHF. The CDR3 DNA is TGTGCCAGCGGGTTGGGACGGAGCAATTCACCCCTCCACTTT.

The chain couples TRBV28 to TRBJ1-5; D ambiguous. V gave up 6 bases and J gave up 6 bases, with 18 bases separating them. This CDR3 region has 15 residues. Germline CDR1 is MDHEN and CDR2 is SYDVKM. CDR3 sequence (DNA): TGTGCCAGCAGACTAGGAGTCGGAGGTAGTCAGCCCCAGCATTTT. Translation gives CASRLGVGGSQPQHF.

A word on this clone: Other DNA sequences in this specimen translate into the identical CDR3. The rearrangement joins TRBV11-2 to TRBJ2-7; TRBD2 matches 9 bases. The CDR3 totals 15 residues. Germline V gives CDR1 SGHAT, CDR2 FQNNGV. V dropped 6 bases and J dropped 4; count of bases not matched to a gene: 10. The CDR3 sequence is CASSSSGVYSYEQYF. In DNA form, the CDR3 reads TGTGCCAGCAGTTCTAGCGGGGTCTACTCGTACGAGCAGTACTTC. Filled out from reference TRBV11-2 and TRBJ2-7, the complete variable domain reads EAGVAQSPRYKIIEKRQSVAFWCNPISGHATLYWYQQILGQGPKLLIQFQNNGVVDDSQLPKDRFSAERLKGVDSTLKIQPAKLEDSAVYLCASSSSGVYSYEQYFGPGTRLTVT.

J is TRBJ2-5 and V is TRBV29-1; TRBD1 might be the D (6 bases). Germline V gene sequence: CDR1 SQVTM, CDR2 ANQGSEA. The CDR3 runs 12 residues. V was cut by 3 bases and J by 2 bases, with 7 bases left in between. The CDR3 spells CSVDRGQETQYF. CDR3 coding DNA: TGCAGCGTTGACAGGGGACAAGAGACCCAGTACTTC.

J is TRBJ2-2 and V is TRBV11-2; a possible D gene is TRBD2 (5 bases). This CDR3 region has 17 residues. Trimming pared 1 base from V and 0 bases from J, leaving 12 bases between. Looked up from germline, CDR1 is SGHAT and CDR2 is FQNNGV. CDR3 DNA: TGTGCCAGCAGCTTAGGTGGACTGCCCGCGAACACCGGGGAGCTGTTTTTT. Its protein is CASSLGGLPANTGELFF.

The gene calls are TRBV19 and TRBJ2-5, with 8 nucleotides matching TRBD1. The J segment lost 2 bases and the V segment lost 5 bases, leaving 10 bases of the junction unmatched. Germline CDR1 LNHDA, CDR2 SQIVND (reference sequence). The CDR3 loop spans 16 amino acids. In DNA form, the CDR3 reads TGTGCCAGTAGTTCAATCCGGGACAGGAGACAAGAGACCCAGTACTTC. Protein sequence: CASSSIRDRRQETQYF.

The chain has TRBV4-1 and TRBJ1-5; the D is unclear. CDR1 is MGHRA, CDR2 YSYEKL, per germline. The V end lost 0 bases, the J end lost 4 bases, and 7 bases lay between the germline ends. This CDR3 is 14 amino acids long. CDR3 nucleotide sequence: TGCGCCAGCAGCCAAGATCCGGTAAATCAGCCCCAGCATTTT. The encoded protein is CASSQDPVNQPQHF.

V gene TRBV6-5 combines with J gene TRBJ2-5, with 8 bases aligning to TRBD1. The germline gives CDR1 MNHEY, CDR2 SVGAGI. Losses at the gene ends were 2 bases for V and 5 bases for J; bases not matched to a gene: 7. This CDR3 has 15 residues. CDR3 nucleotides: TGTGCCAGCAGTTACGGACAGGGTAGTCCCGAGACCCAGTACTTC. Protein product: CASSYGQGSPETQYF.

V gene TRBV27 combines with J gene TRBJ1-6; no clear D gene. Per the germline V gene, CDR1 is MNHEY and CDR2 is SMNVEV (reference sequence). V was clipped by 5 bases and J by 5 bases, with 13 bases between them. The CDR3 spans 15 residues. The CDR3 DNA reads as TGTGCCAGCAGTCCCCGACAATCAAATAATTCACCCCTCCACTTT. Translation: CASSPRQSNNSPLHF.

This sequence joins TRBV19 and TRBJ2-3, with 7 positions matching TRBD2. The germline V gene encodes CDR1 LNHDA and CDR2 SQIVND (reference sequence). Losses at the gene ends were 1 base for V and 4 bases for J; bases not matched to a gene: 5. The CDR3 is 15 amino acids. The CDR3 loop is CASSIGGSGADTQYF. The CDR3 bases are TGTGCCAGTAGTATAGGCGGGAGCGGAGCAGATACGCAGTATTTT.

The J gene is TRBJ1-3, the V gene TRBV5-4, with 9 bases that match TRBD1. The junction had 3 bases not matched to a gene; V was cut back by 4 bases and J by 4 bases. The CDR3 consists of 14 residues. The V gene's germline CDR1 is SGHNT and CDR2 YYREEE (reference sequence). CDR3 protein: CASSRTGVGNTIYF. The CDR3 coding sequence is TGTGCCAGCAGCCGGACAGGGGTGGGAAACACCATATATTTT. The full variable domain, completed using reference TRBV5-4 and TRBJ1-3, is ETGVTQSPTHLIKTRGQQVTLRCSSQSGHNTVSWYQQALGQGPQFIFQYYREEENGRGNFPPRFSGLQFPNYSSELNVNALELDDSALYLCASSRTGVGNTIYFGEGSWLTVV.

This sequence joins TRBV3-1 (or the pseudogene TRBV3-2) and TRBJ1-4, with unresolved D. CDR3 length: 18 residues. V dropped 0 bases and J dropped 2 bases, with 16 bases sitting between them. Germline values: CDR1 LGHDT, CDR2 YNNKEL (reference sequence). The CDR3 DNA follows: TGTGCCAGCAGCCAAGATCCGCGGGGTCTGAGGACTAATGAAAAACTGTTTTTT. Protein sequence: CASSQDPRGLRTNEKLFF.

In nucleotides, the CDR3 is TGTGCCAGCAGCTCCGGGACAGGGGCCCCCGGCACTGAAGCTTTCTTT. This translates into CASSSGTGAPGTEAFF. The chain joins TRBV5-8 to TRBJ1-1; 10 nucleotides agree with TRBD1. The germline V gene encodes CDR1 SGHTS and CDR2 YDEGEE. J lost 4 bases, V lost 3 bases, and 9 bases had no gene match. CDR3 length: 16 residues. Filled out from reference TRBV5-8 and TRBJ1-1, the complete variable domain reads EAGVTQSPTHLIKTRGQQATLRCSPISGHTSVYWYQQALGLGLQFLLWYDEGEERNRGNFPPRFSGRQFPNYSSELNVNALELEDSALYLCASSSGTGAPGTEAFFGQGTRLTVV.

In DNA, the CDR3 is TGCGCCAGCAGCTTCGGGGGGACGGGAGAGACCCAGTACTTC. Protein sequence: CASSFGGTGETQYF. The chain links TRBV5-1 to TRBJ2-5; 7 nucleotides line up with TRBD2. Germline values: CDR1 SGHRS, CDR2 YFSETQ. The CDR3 is 14 amino acids. V lost 2 bases and J lost 4; bases outside the gene matches: 5. Variable domain in full (rest from reference TRBV5-1 and TRBJ2-5): KAGVTQTPRYLIKTRGQQVTLSCSPISGHRSVSWYQQTPGQGLQFLFEYFSETQRNKGNFPGRFSGRQFSNSRSEMNVSTLELGDSALYLCASSFGGTGETQYFGPGTRLLVL.

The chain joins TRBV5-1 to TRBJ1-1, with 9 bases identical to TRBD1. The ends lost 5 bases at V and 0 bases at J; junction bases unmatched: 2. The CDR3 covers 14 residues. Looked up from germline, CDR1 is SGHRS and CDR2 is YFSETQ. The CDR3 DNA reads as TGCGCCAGCAGAACAGGGGGCCTGAACACTGAAGCTTTCTTT. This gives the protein CASRTGGLNTEAFF.